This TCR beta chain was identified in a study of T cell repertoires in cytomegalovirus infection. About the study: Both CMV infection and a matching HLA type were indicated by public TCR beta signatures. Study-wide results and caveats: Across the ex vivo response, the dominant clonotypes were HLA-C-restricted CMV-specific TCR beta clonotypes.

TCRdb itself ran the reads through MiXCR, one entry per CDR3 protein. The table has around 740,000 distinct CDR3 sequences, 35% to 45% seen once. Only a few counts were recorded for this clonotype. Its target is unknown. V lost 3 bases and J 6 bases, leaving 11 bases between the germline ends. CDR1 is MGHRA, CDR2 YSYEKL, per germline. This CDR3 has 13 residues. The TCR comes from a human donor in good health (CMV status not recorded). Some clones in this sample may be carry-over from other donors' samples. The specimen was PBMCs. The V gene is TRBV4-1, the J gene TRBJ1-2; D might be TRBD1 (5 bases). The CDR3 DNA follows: TGCGCCAGCAGCCAGAGACAGAACCATGGCTACACCTTC. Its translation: CASSQRQNHGYTF.